This record concerns one TCR beta chain sequence. Which antigen it targets is not known. Per-base qualities were not stored, and no clone one base away is much larger. This specimen comes from a study of cytomegalovirus exposure and HLA in healthy donors (dated by TCRdb to 2017 to 2019). In terms of the full investigation: An earlier analysis of 587 of the donors reported more than 250 Gb of sequence data and about 100 million unique TCR beta sequences from roughly 200 million T cells. An early release that covered about 600 HLA-typed donors contained approximately 300 gigabases of sequencing data and tens of millions of unique TCR sequences. Of the 350 to 450 genotyped donors, 75% to 85% were placed in the genetic ancestry cluster associated with self-reported Caucasian donors. The study was designed to test whether signatures of past pathogen exposure could be identified by cataloging public T cell receptors. The study profiled the T cell repertoires of about 640 subjects by immunosequencing and related them to cytomegalovirus serostatus. In addition to the first cohort of hundreds of subjects, a separate validation cohort of 130 or so different subjects was used. The study combined high-throughput TCR immunosequencing, statistical association of individual TCRs with disease status, and machine learning to predict cytomegalovirus infection status. To study patterns of TCR occurrence, a later analysis re-analyzed previously published TCR beta repertoires from 550 to 800 donors and added high-resolution HLA genotyping. In the later analysis, no new phenotypic data were used to find candidate immune exposures; instead, reliance was placed on TCR beta sequences and their occurrence across donors. To decide whether each TCR beta V gene segment behaved as functional or pseudogenic, an earlier analysis of some 600 of the donors relied on high-throughput TCR beta sequencing. Donor age, sex, ethnicity and CMV serostatus were compiled alongside the repertoire data. A later genetic analysis took genome-wide SNP genotypes for 398 of the 666 donors and used that subset as a discovery cohort. Every discovery cohort repertoire had been produced on one sequencing platform. HLA typing covered class I and class II loci at four-digit resolution. Typing coverage differed by locus: A, B, C, DRB1 and DQB1 were typed in about 629-640 donors, DQA1 in 522, DPA1 in 600 to 610, and DPB1 in just under 480. Roughly 5 DR-DQ haplotypes were treated as single units for association and clustering because of strong linkage in the cohort. Among some 400 genotyped donors of the cohort, an average of approximately 230,000 unique TCR beta nucleotide sequences were sequenced per donor, roughly 18% of them non-productive. What the work shows at the level of the full study, not this receptor alone: A total of fewer than 200 TCR beta chains were listed by the study as associated with cytomegalovirus. In a later analysis, some 18,000 TCR beta sequences were associated with specific HLA alleles at a false discovery rate of 0.05. According to a later analysis, most CMV-associated TCR beta chains appeared to be HLA-restricted, and the HLA associations seemed to be driven largely by CMV exposure. Because the 87-base-pair reads could not distinguish some IMGT-functional V segments, including TRBV6-2 and TRBV6-3, those segments were excluded. HLA typing was unavailable for some donors at each locus, so association tests used only the typed subset. In both the original and validation cohorts, the classifier was reported to diagnose cytomegalovirus status with high specificity and sensitivity. Most TCR sequences were seen in very few donors, while some public TCRs were found in many individuals. A few of the identified cytomegalovirus-associated TCR beta chains were confirmed in vitro to be specific for cytomegalovirus antigens. In an earlier analysis of a few hundred of the donors, most TCR beta V segments were observed in productive rearrangements about 87% or about 30% of the time, broadly matching IMGT annotations. Linkage disequilibrium might explain the correlated functional status among segregating V segments, but an unknown experimental factor could not be ruled out. In a later analysis, the rate of TCR association differed among HLA loci, with DRB1 alleles having the most associated TCRs and HLA-C alleles having the fewest. The authors suggested that the approach could potentially be extended to other disease states and immunological phenotypes. In a later analysis, HLA-associated TCR beta chains were found to be more clonally expanded and to have lower generation probabilities than equally common non-associated chains. Assigning TCR associations to individual alleles was difficult when HLA alleles, especially DR and DQ, strongly co-occurred. A further reported finding was that TCR beta sequences accurately predicted the HLA-A and HLA-B alleles for most subjects in the first cohort. Several of the top co-occurrence clusters appeared to be linked to parvovirus B19, influenza, CMV and Epstein-Barr virus, according to a later analysis. The earlier analysis of about 600 of the donors excluded 15 to 20 rarely observed V segments, including chromosome 9 orphons, because counts were too low. Compared with the roughly 600-donor mean, donors in an Asian-associated ancestry cluster had fewer N-insertions in productive TCRs, according to a later genetic analysis. An association between a missense DCLRE1C variant and V-gene and J-gene trimming of TCR beta chains was found in a later genetic analysis and replicated in an independent cohort. A cluster of highly shared sequence variants was judged likely to be a technical artifact of the sequencing pipeline. In this cohort, only TCR beta chains were sequenced, and detectable features were limited by the absence of alpha or paired-chain data. The only immune exposure information available for the cohort was CMV serostatus. The presence/absence analyses assumed that sequencing depth was roughly uniform across donors, and that assumption may not be true.

The V end loses 5 bases and the J end loses 1 base, and a stretch of 11 bases separates them. The CDR3 holds 14 amino acids from the cysteine to the phenylalanine. Only the CDR3 DNA is retained, 42 bases long and in frame from the first base. The CDR1 and CDR2 encoded by the germline V gene are SGHNT and YENEEA. The library was produced with the immunoSEQ multiplex PCR assay. For the multiplex PCR, a mixture combining 60 forward primers for TCR Vbeta segments and 13 reverse primers for TCR Jbeta segments was used. The CDR3 region of rearranged TCR beta genes was amplified from genomic DNA by a multiplex PCR assay. On the Illumina HiSeq System, the amplified TCR beta libraries were sequenced as 87-base-pair reads. The authors processed their data as follows. A later analysis tallied 75 million to 85 million unique TCR beta chains across the 550 to 850 repertoires, and about 12 million of those chains were shared by two or more donors. A nearest-neighbor algorithm error-corrected the raw reads and collapsed the reads into unique sequences, merging closely related sequences to remove PCR and sequencing errors. Alignment of CDR3 sequences to IMGT reference sequences was used to assign V, D and J gene segments. For a sequence to be retained, at least a six-nucleotide match to both a V gene segment and a J gene segment was required. Rearrangements were called productive when the CDR3 lacked stop codons and stayed in frame with V and J; all others were non-productive. CDR3 was defined by IMGT convention, running from the second conserved V-encoded cysteine to the conserved J-encoded phenylalanine. The earlier analysis of 550 to 650 of the donors excluded any sequence lacking an unambiguous match to a single V gene segment. An earlier analysis of several hundred of the donors called V segments functional above 56.7% productive rearrangements and segregating when the between-donor standard deviation exceeded 5%. A statistical classification framework was built for diagnosing cytomegalovirus status from the catalog of TCR beta chain sequences. A later analysis assigned V and J genes by comparing TCR nucleotide sequences with IMGT/GENE-DB human TR gene sequences. A later analysis assigned CDR3 sequences and most-parsimonious VDJ recombination scenarios with the TCRdist pipeline. In a later analysis, every TCR beta chain was defined by the combination of its CDR3 amino acid sequence and its V-gene family, and reads without a unique V-gene family were dropped. To address suspected cross-contamination and a sequencing artifact, a later analysis removed 592 highly shared, low-generation-probability nucleotide sequences. For each public chain, a later analysis derived a clonal expansion index from normalized ranks of inferred template counts within each repertoire. In a later analysis, generation probabilities were computed with a VDJ recombination model fitted to out-of-frame rearrangements, and the resulting probabilities were checked against IGoR. In a later analysis, hypergeometric tests were used to score TCR-TCR, TCR-HLA and TCR-CMV co-occurrence, with a repertoire-size bias correction applied to TCR pairs. False discovery rates were estimated in a later analysis by permuting HLA or CMV assignments 20 times. In a later analysis, co-occurring TCRs were grouped using DBSCAN, with TCRdist sequence similarity added in when clustering inside HLA-allele-positive subsets. For co-occurrence clustering, repertoires with fewer than 30,000 or more than 120,000 public chains were excluded, along with four or five repertoires with anomalous nucleotide sharing. Here the immuneACCESS table is served through TCRdb, limited to in-frame sequences with V and J called. Missing clones are a known gap in these copies; in checked studies unresolved V genes cover under half, and the rest lacks a known reason. The V and J calls and clone size come from that table; D and trimming were worked out from the DNA. The sample yields about 100,000 clones; less than 75% were counted once. About 11% of the sample is held by the ten biggest clonotypes.

The cohort comprised fewer than 700 healthy bone marrow donors. All cohort members were sampled while nominally healthy, although unrecorded immune exposures were likely present. The donor was CMV seropositive and was included in the group of some 290 seropositive cohort members. Each donor provided a peripheral blood sample, and peripheral blood mononuclear cells were used for TCR beta sequencing. Genomic DNA was extracted from the blood cell samples with the Qiagen DNeasy Blood Extraction Kit. The sequence links TRBV11-3 to TRBJ1-1; TRBD1 could be the D gene, as 5 bases match. This TCR was recovered from a man between 40 and 49 years old in good health and CMV-seropositive. Sequencing used PBMCs. The bases read TGTGCCAGCAGCGTAGGGAGGGGGAACACTGAAGCTTTCTTT. This sequence encodes CASSVGRGNTEAFF.